This record looks at one TCR beta chain sequence and its context. The antigen is undetermined. Treatment given: around 19 received Ad26.COV2.S at low or high dose, single or two shots; about five received placebo; per-sample allocation not given. Vaccine and placebo recipients were sampled on day 63 after the first injection. Wuhan-strain spike was delivered by a replication-incompetent Ad26 vector. Libraries were prepared by immunoSEQ multiplex PCR; TCRdb keeps only in-frame clonotypes and omits some of them. The sample has about 440,000 clones; about 90% are singletons. The record originates from a study of Ad26.COV2.S vaccination and SARS-CoV-2 variants. Study results and caveats: Responses of T cells in total may have been underestimated by the TCR breadth and depth analyses.

The length of the CDR3 is 16 residues. Trimming took 0 bases from V and 2 from J, leaving 12 bases between them. Looked up from germline, CDR1 is SGHVS and CDR2 is FNYEAQ. The chain uses TRBV7-6 and TRBJ2-3; D may match TRBD1 or TRBD2 (6 bases each). The source is a person between 18 and 65 years old who received the Ad26.COV2.S COVID-19 vaccine or a placebo. Source: peripheral blood, taken in a trial of Ad26.COV2.S vaccine versus placebo. The CDR3 DNA follows: TGTGCCAGCAGCTTAGCGGGGGCGGGGTACACAGATACGCAGTATTTT. Protein: CASSLAGAGYTDTQYF.